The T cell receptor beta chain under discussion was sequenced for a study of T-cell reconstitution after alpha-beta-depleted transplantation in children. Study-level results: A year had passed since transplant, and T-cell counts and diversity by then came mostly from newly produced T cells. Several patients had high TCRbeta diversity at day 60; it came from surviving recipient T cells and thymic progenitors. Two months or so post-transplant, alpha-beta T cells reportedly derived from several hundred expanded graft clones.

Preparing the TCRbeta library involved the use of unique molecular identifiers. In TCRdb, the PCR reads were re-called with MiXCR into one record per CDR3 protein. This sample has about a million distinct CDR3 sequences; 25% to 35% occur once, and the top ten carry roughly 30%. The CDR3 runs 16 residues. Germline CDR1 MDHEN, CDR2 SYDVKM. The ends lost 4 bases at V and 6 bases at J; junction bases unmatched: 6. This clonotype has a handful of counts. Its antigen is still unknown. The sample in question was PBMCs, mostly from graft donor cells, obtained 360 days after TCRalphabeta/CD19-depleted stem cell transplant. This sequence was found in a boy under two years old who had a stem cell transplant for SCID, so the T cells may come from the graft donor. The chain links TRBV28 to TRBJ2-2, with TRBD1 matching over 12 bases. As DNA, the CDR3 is TGTGCCAGCAGTTCACGGGACAGGGGGCCGGCCGGGGAGCTGTTTTTT. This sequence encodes CASSSRDRGPAGELFF.